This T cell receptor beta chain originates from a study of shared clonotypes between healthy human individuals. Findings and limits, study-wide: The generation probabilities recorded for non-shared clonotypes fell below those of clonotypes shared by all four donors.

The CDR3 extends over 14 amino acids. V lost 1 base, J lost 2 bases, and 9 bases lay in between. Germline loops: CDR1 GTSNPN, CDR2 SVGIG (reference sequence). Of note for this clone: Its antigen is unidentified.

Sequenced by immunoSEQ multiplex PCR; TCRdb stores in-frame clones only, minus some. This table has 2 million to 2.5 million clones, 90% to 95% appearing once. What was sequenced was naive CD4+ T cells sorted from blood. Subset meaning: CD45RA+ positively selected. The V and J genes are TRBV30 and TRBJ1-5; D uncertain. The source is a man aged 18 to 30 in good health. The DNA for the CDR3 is TGTGCCTGGAGTGGGCGGTGGGGCAATCAGCCCCAGCATTTT. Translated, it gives CAWSGRWGNQPQHF.